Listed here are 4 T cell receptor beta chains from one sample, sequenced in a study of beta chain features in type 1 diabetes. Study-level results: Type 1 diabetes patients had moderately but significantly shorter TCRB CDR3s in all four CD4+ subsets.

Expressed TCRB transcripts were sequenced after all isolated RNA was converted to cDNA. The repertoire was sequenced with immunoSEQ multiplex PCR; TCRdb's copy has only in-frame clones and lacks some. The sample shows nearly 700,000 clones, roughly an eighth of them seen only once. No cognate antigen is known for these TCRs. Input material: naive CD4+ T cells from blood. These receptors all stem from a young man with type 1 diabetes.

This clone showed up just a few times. Here the CDR3 DNA reads TGTGCCAGCAGCCAAGAGATCGGGACACCCTACAATGAGCAGTTCTTC. This encodes CASSQEIGTPYNEQFF. The chain joins TRBV4-2 to TRBJ2-1, with D perhaps matching TRBD1 (6 bases). This CDR3 region has 16 residues. The V gene lost 0 bases and the J gene lost 2 bases, with 11 bases spanning the gap. Germline loops: CDR1 LGHNA, CDR2 YNFKEQ.

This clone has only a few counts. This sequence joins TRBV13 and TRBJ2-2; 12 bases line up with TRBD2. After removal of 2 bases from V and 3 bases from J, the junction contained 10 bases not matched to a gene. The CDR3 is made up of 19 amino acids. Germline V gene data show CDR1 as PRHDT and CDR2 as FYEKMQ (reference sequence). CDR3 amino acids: CASSLLARLAGGHTGELFF. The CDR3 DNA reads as TGTGCCAGCAGCTTATTAGCGCGGCTAGCGGGGGGGCACACCGGGGAGCTGTTTTTT.

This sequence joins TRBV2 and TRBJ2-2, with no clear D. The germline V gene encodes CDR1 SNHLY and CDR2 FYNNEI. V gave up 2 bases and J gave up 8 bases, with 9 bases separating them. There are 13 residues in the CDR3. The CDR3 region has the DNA TGTGCCAGCAGTGAAAATGAATCTGGGGAGCTGTTTTTT. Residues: CASSENESGELFF. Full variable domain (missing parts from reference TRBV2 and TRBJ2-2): EPEVTQTPSHQVTQMGQEVILRCVPISNHLYFYWYRQILGQKVEFLVSFYNNEISEKSEIFDDQFSVERPDGSNFTLKIRSTKLEDSAMYFCASSENESGELFFGEGSRLTVL.

The chain's CDR3 is CASSFIDNYGYTF. The CDR3, as DNA: TGTGCCAGCAGTTTTATAGATAACTATGGCTACACCTTC. V is TRBV28 and J is TRBJ1-2; D not certain. V was trimmed by 3 bases and J by 1 base, leaving 6 bases between them. CDR1 MDHEN and CDR2 SYDVKM come from the germline V gene. The length of the CDR3 is 13 residues.